The rows below give T cell receptor beta chains drawn from one sample of a study of early T cells in non-severe SARS-CoV-2 infection. From the 5' RACE reads, TCRdb called clonotypes with MiXCR, one entry per CDR3 protein. This table has about 76,000 distinct CDR3 sequences, about 10% appearing once. Material: whole blood. The receptors here all came from an adult who was a healthcare worker with PCR-confirmed SARS-CoV-2 infection or an uninfected control (not recorded which). CDR3s include the opening cysteine and the closing phenylalanine or tryptophan. Not every row has a clone size; where given, it reads once, few, many or a size class.

clone_size	v_call	j_call	cdr3_aa
few	TRBV7-3	TRBJ2-7	CASSAAGGISYEQYF
few	TRBV29-1	TRBJ1-1	CSVTNTNTEAFF
many	TRBV7-2	TRBJ2-3	CASSLVGLAGGIDTQYF
-	TRBV5-6	TRBJ2-7	CASSLRDGREQYF
many	TRBV7-6	TRBJ2-7	CASGTGTPWEQYF
many	TRBV9	TRBJ2-7	CASSVVRVDEQYF
-	TRBV7-2	TRBJ2-7	CASSQVEGEDEQYF
-	TRBV6-6	TRBJ1-2	CASSFPRDRDMYGYTF
many	TRBV6-5	TRBJ2-7	CASSTDATREYF
many	TRBV6-1	TRBJ2-7	CASSENTPYEQYF
-	TRBV6-5	TRBJ2-2	CASRENTGELFF
many	TRBV7-9	TRBJ2-7	CASSLAVEDEQYF
few	TRBV29-1	TRBJ2-5	CSVVGTSGGETQYF
few	TRBV20-1	TRBJ2-6	CSARVAASGANVLTF
-	TRBV6-2/TRBV6-3	TRBJ2-2	CASSYWEVGTGELFF
many	TRBV20-1	TRBJ2-7	CSARRLAGVIHEQYF
few	TRBV7-9	TRBJ2-5	CASSSRLAGGLRGETQYF
many	TRBV7-9	TRBJ2-7	CASTSTSSEGYEQYF
few	TRBV9	TRBJ2-7	CASSPTGGSYEQYF
many	TRBV2	TRBJ1-2	CASRADRGGYTF
many	TRBV7-2	TRBJ2-7	CASSSTGGLLDQYF
-	TRBV20-1	TRBJ1-6	CSARDRAGSSYNSPLHF
few	TRBV20-1	TRBJ2-5	CSAGGTSGVEETQYF
many	TRBV3-1	TRBJ2-1	CASSPGTSGGIYEQFF
-	TRBV20-1	TRBJ2-4	CSARDPQGGKNIQYF
many	TRBV7-8	TRBJ2-7	CASSFPGQGYEQYF
-	TRBV14	TRBJ2-7	CASSRLASEQYF
few	TRBV20-1	TRBJ1-4	CSAKGVGRVREKLFF
-	TRBV6-5	TRBJ1-2	CASSYSESGANYGYTF
many	TRBV5-4	TRBJ2-7	CASSLEGDTSYEQYF
-	TRBV20-1	TRBJ2-4	CSARDPQGRNIQHF
few	TRBV29-1	TRBJ2-7	CSVASPLGDHRSYEQYF
many	TRBV7-9	TRBJ1-6	CASSWSTGGGSPLHF
many	TRBV11-2	TRBJ2-1	CASSKGTGQRYNEQFF
-	TRBV9	TRBJ1-1	CASSVEGGGSTEAFF
many	TRBV20-1	TRBJ2-7	CSASTDSIYEQYF
many	TRBV12-3/TRBV12-4	TRBJ1-2	CASSPGSYGYTF
-	TRBV2	TRBJ2-3	CASTLGLAGQSF
few	TRBV7-9	TRBJ1-2	CASSVMGQGRVGYTF
many	TRBV6-2/TRBV6-3	TRBJ2-7	CASSPDGAYEQYF